Listed below are T cell receptor beta chains from one sample, sequenced in a study of blood T cell repertoires in COVID-19. Data came from immunoSEQ multiplex PCR; TCRdb stores just in-frame clones and leaves some out. The table shows roughly 200,000 clones, with 80% to 85% occurring only once. Sample: peripheral blood. The receptors shown here come from a man aged 45-65 years with active or convalescent COVID-19. Both conserved end residues are part of each CDR3. D genes are given only for firm matches. The size of a clone is reported for some rows only, either as once, few or many, or as a class for expanded clones.

v_call	clone_size	j_call	d_call	cdr3_aa	cdr3_nt
TRBV2	.	TRBJ1-2	TRBD1	CASSVGQDHGYTF	TGTGCCAGCAGCGTGGGACAGGACCATGGCTACACCTTC
TRBV19	once	TRBJ2-3	.	CASSLDRHDTDTQYF	TGTGCCAGTAGTCTTGACAGGCACGACACAGATACGCAGTATTTT
TRBV21-1	.	TRBJ1-1	.	CASSPRGGPDTEAFF	TGTGCCAGCAGCCCGCGAGGGGGTCCGGACACTGAAGCTTTCTTT
TRBV3-1/TRBV3-2	once	TRBJ2-7	.	CASSQANSLSYEQYF	TGTGCCAGCAGCCAAGCCAACAGTTTATCCTACGAGCAGTACTTC
TRBV6-5	.	TRBJ1-5	TRBD1	CASSLTGGSNQPQHF	TGTGCCAGCAGCCTGACAGGGGGCAGCAATCAGCCCCAGCATTTT
TRBV5-4	.	TRBJ1-1	TRBD1	CASSLEQGTLTEAFF	TGTGCCAGCAGCTTGGAACAGGGGACATTGACTGAAGCTTTCTTT
TRBV29-1	few	TRBJ1-5	.	CSVSMGSNQPQHF	TGCAGCGTTTCGATGGGGAGTAATCAGCCCCAGCATTTT
TRBV3-1/TRBV3-2	.	TRBJ2-7	TRBD1	CASSLRQGNEQYF	TGTGCCAGCAGCCTCCGACAGGGGAACGAGCAGTACTTC
TRBV19	.	TRBJ1-5	.	CASSIGPGPQHF	TGTGCCAGTAGTATAGGTCCCGGGCCCCAGCATTTT
TRBV6-1	.	TRBJ2-3	TRBD2	CASSEAAVAGGLTDTQYF	TGTGCCAGCAGTGAAGCGGCAGTAGCGGGGGGCCTCACAGATACGCAGTATTTT
TRBV7-7	.	TRBJ2-7	.	CASSQGHENEQYF	TGTGCCAGCAGCCAGGGCCACGAGAACGAGCAGTACTTC
TRBV7-8	.	TRBJ1-6	.	CASSGRDNNSPLHF	TGTGCCAGCAGCGGGAGGGATAATAATTCACCCCTCCACTTT
TRBV6-6	.	TRBJ1-3	.	CASSPAAASSGNTIYF	TGTGCCAGCAGCCCGGCTGCGGCTAGCTCTGGAAACACCATATATTTT
TRBV5-1	.	TRBJ1-5	TRBD1	CASSPDRGGQPQHF	TGCGCCAGCAGCCCGGACAGGGGCGGTCAGCCCCAGCATTTT
TRBV19	.	TRBJ1-5	TRBD1	CASSRPGTGDQPQHF	TGTGCCAGTAGCCGCCCGGGGACAGGGGATCAGCCCCAGCATTTT
TRBV7-2	.	TRBJ2-3	TRBD2	CASSLEAGLAGLTTDTQYF	TGTGCCAGCAGCTTAGAAGCGGGGCTAGCGGGTCTAACCACAGATACGCAGTATTTT
TRBV11-3	.	TRBJ2-7	TRBD2	CASSPGRVNEQYF	TGTGCCAGCAGCCCCGGGAGGGTCAACGAGCAGTACTTC
TRBV5-1	.	TRBJ1-2	TRBD1	CASSPPGQGYGYTF	TGCGCCAGCAGCCCCCCGGGACAGGGCTATGGCTACACCTTC
TRBV28	.	TRBJ1-1	.	CASSSTDRRNTEAFF	TGTGCCAGCAGTTCGACGGACAGACGGAACACTGAAGCTTTCTTT
TRBV30	.	TRBJ1-6	.	CAWSVVGQGISPLHF	TGTGCCTGGAGTGTAGTGGGCCAGGGGATTTCACCCCTCCACTTT
TRBV19	.	TRBJ2-1	TRBD2	CASSVAGGRNEQFF	TGTGCCAGTAGTGTAGCGGGGGGCCGCAATGAGCAGTTCTTC
TRBV7-3	.	TRBJ2-1	.	CASSPGRYNEQFF	TGTGCCAGCAGCCCCGGGAGATACAATGAGCAGTTCTTC
TRBV21-1	.	TRBJ2-2	.	CASGYRGTNTGELFF	TGTGCCAGCGGATACAGGGGAACGAACACCGGGGAGCTGTTTTTT
TRBV6-5	once	TRBJ1-5	.	CASRTGSNQPQHF	TGTGCCAGCAGAACAGGAAGCAATCAGCCCCAGCATTTT
TRBV21-1	.	TRBJ2-3	.	CATLKRGPTDTQYF	TGTGCCACCTTAAAGAGGGGGCCCACAGATACGCAGTATTTT
TRBV3-1/TRBV3-2	.	TRBJ1-2	TRBD1	CASSQDRGTGGAHTF	TGTGCCAGCAGCCAAGATCGAGGGACAGGGGGCGCCCACACCTTC
TRBV5-5	once	TRBJ2-1	.	CASSSSGSYNEQFF	TGTGCCAGCAGCTCAAGCGGGTCCTACAATGAGCAGTTCTTC
TRBV2	.	TRBJ1-4	.	CASKWGEQGWGEKLFF	TGTGCCAGCAAATGGGGTGAACAGGGTTGGGGCGAAAAACTGTTTTTT
TRBV9	.	TRBJ1-3	.	CASSVGRGSGNTIYF	TGTGCCAGCAGCGTAGGAAGGGGCTCTGGAAACACCATATATTTT
TRBV6-5	.	TRBJ1-1	.	CASSYASGPTEAFF	TGTGCCAGCAGTTACGCGTCAGGGCCCACTGAAGCTTTCTTT
TRBV19	.	TRBJ1-5	.	CASSIRKPNQPQHF	TGTGCCAGTAGTATCCGCAAGCCCAATCAGCCCCAGCATTTT
TRBV6-5	.	TRBJ2-7	.	CASSATTLPYKQYF	TGTGCCAGCAGCGCGACTACCCTCCCCTACAAGCAGTACTTC
TRBV7-3	.	TRBJ2-1	TRBD2	CASSLLAGNYNEQFF	TGTGCCAGCAGCTTACTAGCGGGGAACTACAATGAGCAGTTCTTC
TRBV7-2	.	TRBJ1-1	.	CASSFWEGEAFF	TGTGCCAGCAGCTTCTGGGAGGGTGAAGCTTTCTTT
TRBV6-6	.	TRBJ2-2	TRBD1	CASSRDRLFF	TGTGCCAGCAGCCGGGACAGGCTTTTTTTT
TRBV12-5	.	TRBJ2-1	TRBD2	CASGSEAGLAVQQFF	TGTGCTAGTGGTTCAGAGGCGGGACTAGCGGTACAGCAGTTCTTC
TRBV9	.	TRBJ2-3	TRBD1	CASSDRGDTQYF	TGTGCCAGCAGCGACAGGGGAGATACGCAGTATTTT
TRBV18	.	TRBJ2-7	.	CASSPPQGQYEQYF	TGTGCCAGCTCACCACCACAGGGCCAATACGAGCAGTACTTC
TRBV7-9	.	TRBJ1-3	.	CASSLGYRTVTSGNTIYF	TGTGCCAGCAGCCTAGGATATCGTACGGTCACCTCTGGAAACACCATATATTTT
TRBV14	few	TRBJ2-1	.	CASSGRSSYNEQFF	TGTGCCAGCAGTGGGAGGAGCTCCTACAATGAGCAGTTCTTC
TRBV9	.	TRBJ1-1	TRBD1	CASSKGQGGTEAFF	TGTGCCAGCAGTAAGGGACAGGGGGGTACTGAAGCTTTCTTT
TRBV5-4	once	TRBJ2-1	.	CASSPVGRDNEQFF	TGTGCCAGCAGTCCGGTAGGCCGGGACAATGAGCAGTTCTTC
TRBV28	once	TRBJ1-6	TRBD1	CASSSPGQSSYNSPLHF	TGTGCCAGCAGTTCGCCGGGACAGAGCTCCTATAATTCACCCCTCCACTTT
TRBV9	.	TRBJ2-5	TRBD2	CASSVTAGGPQETQYF	TGTGCCAGCAGCGTCACGGCGGGGGGACCACAAGAGACCCAGTACTTC
TRBV5-1	.	TRBJ2-2	.	CASSETGSNTGELFF	TGCGCCAGCAGCGAGACAGGTTCGAACACCGGGGAGCTGTTTTTT
TRBV3-1/TRBV3-2	many	TRBJ2-3	.	CASSQDQGGSGSSTDTQYF	TGTGCCAGCAGCCAAGATCAAGGGGGTAGCGGGTCTAGCACAGATACGCAGTATTTT
TRBV2	.	TRBJ2-7	TRBD2	CASSEKGLAGKGTYEQYF	TGTGCCAGCAGTGAAAAAGGACTAGCGGGAAAGGGCACCTACGAGCAGTACTTC
TRBV30	.	TRBJ2-1	.	CALSLGQGGHNEQFF	TGTGCCTTGTCTCTCGGGCAGGGAGGCCACAATGAGCAGTTCTTC
TRBV4-3	.	TRBJ2-5	TRBD2	CASSQEYRRAGVQETQYF	TGCGCCAGCAGCCAAGAGTATCGCCGAGCGGGGGTCCAAGAGACCCAGTACTTC
TRBV3-1/TRBV3-2	.	TRBJ1-1	.	CASSQGGGRTEAFF	TGTGCCAGCAGCCAAGGGGGAGGGCGGACTGAAGCTTTCTTT
TRBV5-4	.	TRBJ2-1	TRBD1	CASSKQGARNEQFF	TGTGCCAGCAGCAAACAGGGGGCGCGGAATGAGCAGTTCTTC
TRBV5-6	.	TRBJ2-7	TRBD1	CASSLGTGVYEQYF	TGTGCCAGCAGCTTGGGAACAGGGGTCTACGAGCAGTACTTC
TRBV30	few	TRBJ1-3	TRBD1	CAWGRDSSAGNTIYF	TGTGCCTGGGGACGGGACAGTTCGGCTGGAAACACCATATATTTT